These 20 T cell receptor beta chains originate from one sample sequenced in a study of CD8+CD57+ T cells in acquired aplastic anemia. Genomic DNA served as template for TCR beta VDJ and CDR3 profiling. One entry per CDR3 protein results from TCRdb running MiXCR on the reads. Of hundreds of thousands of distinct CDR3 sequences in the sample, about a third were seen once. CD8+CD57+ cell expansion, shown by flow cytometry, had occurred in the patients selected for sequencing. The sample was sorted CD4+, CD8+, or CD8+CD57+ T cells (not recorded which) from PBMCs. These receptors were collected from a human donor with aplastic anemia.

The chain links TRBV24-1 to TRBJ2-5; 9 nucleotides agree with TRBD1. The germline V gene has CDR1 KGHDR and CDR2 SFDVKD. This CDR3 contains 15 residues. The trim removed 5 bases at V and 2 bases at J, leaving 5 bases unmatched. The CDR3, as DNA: TGTGCCACCAGTGGTAGGACAGGGGCTCAAGAGACCCAGTACTTC. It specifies CATSGRTGAQETQYF.

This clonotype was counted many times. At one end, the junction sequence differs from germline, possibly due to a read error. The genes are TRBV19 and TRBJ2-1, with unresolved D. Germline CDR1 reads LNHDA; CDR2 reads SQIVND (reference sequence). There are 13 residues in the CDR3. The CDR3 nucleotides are TGTGCTAGTATTGGGGACTCCTACAATGAGCAGTTCTTC. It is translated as CASIGDSYNEQFF.

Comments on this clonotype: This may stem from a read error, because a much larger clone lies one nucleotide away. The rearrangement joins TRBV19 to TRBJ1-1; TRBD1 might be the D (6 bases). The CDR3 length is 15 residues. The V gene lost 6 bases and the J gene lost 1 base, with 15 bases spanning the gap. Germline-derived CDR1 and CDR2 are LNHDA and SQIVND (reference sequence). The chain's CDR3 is CASRVDRSSNTEAFF. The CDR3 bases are TGTGCCAGTAGAGTCGACAGGAGCTCGAACACTGAAGCTTTCTTT. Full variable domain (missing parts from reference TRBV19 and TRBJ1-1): DGGITQSPKYLFRKEGQNVTLSCEQNLNHDAMYWYRQDPGQGLRLIYYSQIVNDFQKGDIAEGYSVSREKKESFPLTVTSAQKNPTAFYLCASRVDRSSNTEAFFGQGTRLTVV.

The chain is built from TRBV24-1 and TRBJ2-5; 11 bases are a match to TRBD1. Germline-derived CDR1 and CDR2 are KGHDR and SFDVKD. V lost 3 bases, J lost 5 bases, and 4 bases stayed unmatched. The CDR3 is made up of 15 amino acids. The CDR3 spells CATSDRTGGRETQYF. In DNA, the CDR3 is TGTGCCACCAGTGATCGGACAGGGGGCAGGGAGACCCAGTACTTC.

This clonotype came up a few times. The CDR3 spells CSAEGEYNEQFF. Here the CDR3 DNA reads TGCAGTGCTGAGGGGGAGTACAATGAGCAGTTCTTC. This rearrangement joins TRBV20-1 to TRBJ2-1; possible D gene TRBD1, 6 bases. V lost 5 bases and J 4 bases, leaving 9 bases between the germline ends. This CDR3 has 12 amino acids. The germline V gene encodes CDR1 DFQATT and CDR2 SNEGSKA (reference sequence).

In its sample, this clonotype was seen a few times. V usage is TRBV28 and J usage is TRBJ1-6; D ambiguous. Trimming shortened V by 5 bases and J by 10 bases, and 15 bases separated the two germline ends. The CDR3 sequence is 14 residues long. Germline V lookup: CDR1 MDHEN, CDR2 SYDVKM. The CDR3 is CASSPGPIRSPLHF. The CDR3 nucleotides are TGTGCCAGCAGTCCGGGTCCTATTCGATCACCCCTCCACTTT.

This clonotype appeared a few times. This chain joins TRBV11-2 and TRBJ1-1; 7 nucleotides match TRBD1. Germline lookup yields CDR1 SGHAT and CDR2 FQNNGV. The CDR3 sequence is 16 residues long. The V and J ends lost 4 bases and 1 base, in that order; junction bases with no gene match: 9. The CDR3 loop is CASSSSSRDRNTEAFF. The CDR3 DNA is TGTGCCAGCAGCTCCAGCTCCCGGGACAGGAACACTGAAGCTTTCTTT. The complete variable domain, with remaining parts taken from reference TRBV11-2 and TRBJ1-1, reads EAGVAQSPRYKIIEKRQSVAFWCNPISGHATLYWYQQILGQGPKLLIQFQNNGVVDDSQLPKDRFSAERLKGVDSTLKIQPAKLEDSAVYLCASSSSSRDRNTEAFFGQGTRLTVV.

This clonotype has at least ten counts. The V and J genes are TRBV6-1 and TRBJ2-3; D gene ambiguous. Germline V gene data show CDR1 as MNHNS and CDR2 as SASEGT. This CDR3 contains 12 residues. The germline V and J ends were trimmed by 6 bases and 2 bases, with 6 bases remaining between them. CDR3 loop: CASRETTDTQYF. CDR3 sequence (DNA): TGTGCCAGCAGAGAAACCACAGATACGCAGTATTTT.

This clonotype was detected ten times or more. Here the CDR3 reads CSAQRQVNQPQHF. The CDR3 nucleotides read TGCAGTGCCCAACGACAGGTAAATCAGCCCCAGCATTTT. This chain joins TRBV20-1 and TRBJ1-5; D may be TRBD1 (6 bases). Trimming took off 6 bases at V and 4 bases at J, with 13 bases between the two ends. Germline CDR1 DFQATT, CDR2 SNEGSKA (reference sequence). The CDR3 covers 13 residues.

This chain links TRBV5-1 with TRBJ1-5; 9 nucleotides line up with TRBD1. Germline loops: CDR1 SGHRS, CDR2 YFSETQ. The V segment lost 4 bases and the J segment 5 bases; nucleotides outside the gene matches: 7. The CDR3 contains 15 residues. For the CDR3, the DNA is TGCGCCAGCAGCCTCGGGACAGGGCGAGATCAGCCCCAGCATTTT. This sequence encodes CASSLGTGRDQPQHF.

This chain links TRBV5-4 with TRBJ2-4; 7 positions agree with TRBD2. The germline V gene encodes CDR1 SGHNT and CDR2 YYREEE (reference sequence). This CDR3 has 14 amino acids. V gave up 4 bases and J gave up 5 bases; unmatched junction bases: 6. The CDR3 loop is CASSAGLGENIQYF. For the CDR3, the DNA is TGTGCCAGCAGCGCCGGACTAGGGGAAAACATTCAGTACTTC.

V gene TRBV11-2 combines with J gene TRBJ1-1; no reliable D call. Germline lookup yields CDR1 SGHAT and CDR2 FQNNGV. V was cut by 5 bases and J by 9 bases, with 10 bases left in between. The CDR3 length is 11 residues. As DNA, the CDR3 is TGTGCCAGCAGCCGCGGCAGCCAAGCTTTCTTT. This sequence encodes CASSRGSQAFF.

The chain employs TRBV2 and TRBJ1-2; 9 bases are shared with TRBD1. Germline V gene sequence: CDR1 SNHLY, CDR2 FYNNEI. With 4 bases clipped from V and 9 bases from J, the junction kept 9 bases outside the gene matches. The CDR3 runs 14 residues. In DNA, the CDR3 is TGTGCCAGCAGTGTCGCCGGACAGGGGTCGAGCTACACCTTC. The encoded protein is CASSVAGQGSSYTF.

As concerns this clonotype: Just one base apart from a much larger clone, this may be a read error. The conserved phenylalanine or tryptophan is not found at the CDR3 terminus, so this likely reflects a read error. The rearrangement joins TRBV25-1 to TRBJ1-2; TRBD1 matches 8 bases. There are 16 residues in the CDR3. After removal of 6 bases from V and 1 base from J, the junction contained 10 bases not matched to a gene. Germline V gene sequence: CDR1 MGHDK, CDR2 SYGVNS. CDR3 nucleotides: TGTGCCAGCAGCCTTTCTCCAGGGGGCAGTAACTATGGCTACACCCTC. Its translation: CASSLSPGGSNYGYTL.

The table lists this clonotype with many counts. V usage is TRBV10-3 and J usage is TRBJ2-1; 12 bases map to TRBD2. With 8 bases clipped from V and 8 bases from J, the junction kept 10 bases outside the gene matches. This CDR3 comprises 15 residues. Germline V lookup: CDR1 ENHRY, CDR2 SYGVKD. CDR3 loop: CAIASGTSGLYEQFF. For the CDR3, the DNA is TGTGCCATCGCGTCCGGGACTAGCGGGTTGTATGAGCAGTTCTTC.

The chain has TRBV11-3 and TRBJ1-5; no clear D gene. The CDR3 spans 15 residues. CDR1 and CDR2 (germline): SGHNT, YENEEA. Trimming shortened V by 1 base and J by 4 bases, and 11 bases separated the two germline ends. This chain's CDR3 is CASSLGGRPNQPQHF. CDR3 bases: TGTGCCAGCAGCTTAGGAGGCAGGCCGAATCAGCCCCAGCATTTT. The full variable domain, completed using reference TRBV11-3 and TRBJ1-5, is EAGVVQSPRYKIIEKKQPVAFWCNPISGHNTLYWYLQNLGQGPELLIRYENEEAVDDSQLPKDRFSAERLKGVDSTLKIQPAELGDSAVYLCASSLGGRPNQPQHFGDGTRLSIL.

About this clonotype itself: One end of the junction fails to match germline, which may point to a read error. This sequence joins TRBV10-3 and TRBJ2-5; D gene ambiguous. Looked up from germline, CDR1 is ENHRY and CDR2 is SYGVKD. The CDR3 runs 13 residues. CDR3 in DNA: TGTGCCAGCAGTCCACGCAGTCCGGAGACCCAGTACTTC. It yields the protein CASSPRSPETQYF.

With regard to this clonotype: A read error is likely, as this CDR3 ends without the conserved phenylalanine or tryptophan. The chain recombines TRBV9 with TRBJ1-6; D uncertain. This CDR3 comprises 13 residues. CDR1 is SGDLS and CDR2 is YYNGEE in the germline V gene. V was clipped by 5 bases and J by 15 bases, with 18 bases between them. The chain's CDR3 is CASSDTVGNLLHL. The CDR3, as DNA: TGTGCCAGCAGTGACACGGTGGGAAATCTCCTCCACCTT.

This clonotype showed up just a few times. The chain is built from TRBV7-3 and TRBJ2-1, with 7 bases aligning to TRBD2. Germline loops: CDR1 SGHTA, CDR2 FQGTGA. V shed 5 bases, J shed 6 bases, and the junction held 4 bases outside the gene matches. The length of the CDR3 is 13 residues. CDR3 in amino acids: CASSASSGNEQFF. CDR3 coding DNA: TGTGCCAGCAGCGCCTCTAGCGGCAATGAGCAGTTCTTC. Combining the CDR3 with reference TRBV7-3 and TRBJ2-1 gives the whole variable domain GAGVSQTPSNKVTEKGKYVELRCDPISGHTALYWYRQSLGQGPEFLIYFQGTGAADDSGLPNDRFFAVRPEGSVSTLKIQRTERGDSAVYLCASSASSGNEQFFGPGTRLTVL.

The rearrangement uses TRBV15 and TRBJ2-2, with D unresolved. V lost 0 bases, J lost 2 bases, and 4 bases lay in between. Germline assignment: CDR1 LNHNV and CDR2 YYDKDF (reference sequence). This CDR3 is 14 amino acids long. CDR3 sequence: CATSRETNTGELFF. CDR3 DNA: TGTGCCACCAGCAGAGAGACTAACACCGGGGAGCTGTTTTTT.